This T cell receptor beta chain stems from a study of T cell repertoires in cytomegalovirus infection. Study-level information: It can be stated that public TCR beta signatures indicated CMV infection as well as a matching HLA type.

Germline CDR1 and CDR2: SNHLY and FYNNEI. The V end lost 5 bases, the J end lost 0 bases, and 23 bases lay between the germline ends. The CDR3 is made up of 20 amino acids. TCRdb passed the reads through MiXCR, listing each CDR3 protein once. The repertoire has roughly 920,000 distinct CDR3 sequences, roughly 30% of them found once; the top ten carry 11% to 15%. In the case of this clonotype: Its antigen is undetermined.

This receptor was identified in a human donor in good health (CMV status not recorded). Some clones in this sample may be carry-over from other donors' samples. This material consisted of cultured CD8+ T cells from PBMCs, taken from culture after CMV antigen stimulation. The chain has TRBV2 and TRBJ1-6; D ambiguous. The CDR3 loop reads CASSPDPATAQSSYNSPLHF. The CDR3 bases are TGTGCCAGCAGTCCCGACCCCGCGACGGCCCAAAGCTCCTATAATTCACCCCTCCACTTT.